This entry lists 13 T cell receptor beta chains sequenced from one sample in a study of shared clonotypes between healthy human individuals. Generated by immunoSEQ multiplex PCR, the TCRdb table keeps only in-frame clones and is missing some. The sample lists hundreds of thousands of clones, 77% occurring once. The specimen was PBMCs. The receptors originated from a woman between 35 and 50 years old in good health. Some clones in this sample may be carry-over from other donors' samples.

The chain carries TRBV28 and TRBJ2-7, with D possibly being TRBD2 (5 bases). The germline CDR1 and CDR2 sequences are MDHEN and SYDVKM. The CDR3 totals 12 residues. The chain's CDR3 is CATKGAGYEQYF. The CDR3 nucleotides read TGTGCTACAAAGGGAGCCGGCTACGAGCAGTACTTC.

Worth noting for this clone: A single base is all that separates this from a far larger clone, so a read error is likely. Because it lacks the conserved phenylalanine or tryptophan at the end, this CDR3 is likely a read error. This chain uses TRBV2 with TRBJ2-3; D ambiguous. The germline V gene encodes CDR1 SNHLY and CDR2 FYNNEI. There are 12 residues in the CDR3. V was trimmed by 6 bases and J by 4 bases, leaving 8 bases between them. The CDR3 DNA follows: TGTGCCAGCAGGGGCGAGGCAGATACGCAGTATCTT. Residues: CASRGEADTQYL.

J is TRBJ2-7 and V is TRBV15; D is perhaps TRBD2 (7 bases). The CDR3 spans 13 residues. V was cut by 4 bases and J by 4 bases, with 11 bases left in between. Germline V CDR1 and CDR2: LNHNV, YYDKDF (reference sequence). CDR3 nucleotides: TGTGCCACCAGCAAAGGGGGGGGGTACGAGCAGTACTTC. Amino acid sequence: CATSKGGGYEQYF.

As concerns this clone: The junction does not match germline at one end; this may be a read error. The rearrangement uses TRBV10-3 and TRBJ1-4; 9 bases are a match to TRBD1. The CDR3 consists of 14 residues. The germline V gene encodes CDR1 ENHRY and CDR2 SYGVKD. The CDR3 DNA follows: TGTGCCATCAGTGAGGGGACAGGGCGGGAAAAACCGTTTTTT. Translating gives CAISEGTGREKPFF.

The chain joins TRBV6-5 to TRBJ1-4, with no clear D. Trimming removed 6 bases at V and 2 bases at J, with 10 bases between. There are 14 residues in the CDR3. Looked up from germline, CDR1 is MNHEY and CDR2 is SVGAGI. The CDR3 loop is CASSLTQTNEKLFF. In DNA, the CDR3 is TGTGCCAGCAGCCTGACCCAGACTAATGAAAAACTGTTTTTT.

This clone has just one count. The chain uses TRBV29-1 and TRBJ2-1, with 8 bases aligning to TRBD2. The CDR3 spans 14 residues. Germline values: CDR1 SQVTM, CDR2 ANQGSEA. J gave up 2 bases and V 7 bases, and 7 bases lay outside the gene matches. CDR3 nucleotide sequence: TGCAGCGAACCATCGGGAGGGGCCTACAATGAGCAGTTCTTC. Protein: CSEPSGGAYNEQFF.

This chain connects TRBV6-5 to TRBJ1-2; D gene ambiguous. V was cut by 7 bases and J by 4 bases, with 10 bases left in between. Germline CDR1 is MNHEY and CDR2 is SVGAGI. This CDR3 spans 12 amino acids. The CDR3 is CASNPASYGYTF. The CDR3 coding sequence is TGTGCCAGCAACCCGGCAAGCTATGGCTACACCTTC.

J is TRBJ2-5 and V is TRBV28, with 14 bases identical to TRBD2. Germline values: CDR1 MDHEN, CDR2 SYDVKM. The trim removed 4 bases at V and 5 bases at J, leaving 3 bases unmatched. The CDR3 runs to 15 residues. The CDR3 protein is CASSSGLAGGETQYF. CDR3 DNA: TGTGCCAGCAGTTCTGGACTAGCGGGAGGTGAGACCCAGTACTTC.

V and J are TRBV2 and TRBJ1-2, with D hard to call. Trimming pared 3 bases from V and 9 bases from J, leaving 8 bases between. CDR1 SNHLY and CDR2 FYNNEI come from the germline V gene. The CDR3 has 11 amino acids. This CDR3 is CASSDEERYTF. The CDR3 DNA sequence: TGTGCCAGCAGTGATGAGGAGCGCTACACCTTC.

This clone was counted once. The rearrangement joins TRBV5-1 to TRBJ2-7; 12 bases line up with TRBD2. Germline CDR1 is SGHRS and CDR2 is YFSETQ. The trim removed 5 bases at V and 5 bases at J, leaving 5 bases unmatched. The CDR3 is made up of 14 amino acids. CDR3 loop: CASSPSGRADEQYF. CDR3 coding DNA: TGCGCCAGCAGTCCTAGCGGGAGGGCCGACGAGCAGTACTTC.

V and J are TRBV5-1 and TRBJ2-7; TRBD1 might be the D (7 bases). The CDR3 is 15 amino acids. Germline CDR1 and CDR2: SGHRS and YFSETQ. V lost 4 bases, J lost 4 bases, and 18 bases lay in between. The CDR3 bases are TGCGCCAGCAGCCAGGGGGGTCAGGCAGTATACGAGCAGTACTTC. Its protein product is CASSQGGQAVYEQYF.

As for this clone: The same CDR3 also results from other DNA sequences found in this sample. This chain connects TRBV4-2 to TRBJ1-5; tentatively, D is TRBD1 (5 bases). Germline CDR1 and CDR2: LGHNA and YNFKEQ. CDR3 size: 15 residues. With 0 bases removed from V and 2 bases from J, the gap between germline ends came to 8 bases. In nucleotides, the CDR3 is TGTGCCAGCAGCCAAGATGGGGGGGGCAATCAGCCCCAGCATTTT. It translates to CASSQDGGGNQPQHF.

The genes are TRBV5-1 and TRBJ2-3, with TRBD2 matching over 13 bases. This CDR3 is built from 16 residues. Germline V gene sequence: CDR1 SGHRS, CDR2 YFSETQ. With V trimmed by 4 bases and J by 8 bases, 10 bases remained unmatched. In nucleotides, the CDR3 is TGCGCCAGCAGCGCGGAACTAGCGGGAGGGTGGGTTACGCAGTATTTT. As protein: CASSAELAGGWVTQYF.